The source of this TCR beta chain is a study of T cells in localized non-small cell lung cancer (dated by TCRdb to 2020 to 2022). The study in broad terms: Comparing tumors with uninvolved tumor-adjacent lungs, the study looked at the T cell repertoires of over 200 patients with early-stage NSCLC. The cohort consisted of 236 treatment-naive NSCLC patients whose localized lung tumors had been resected. Of the NSCLC patients, 129 were male and approximately 99 were female, and the mean age was about 69 years.

At diagnosis, peripheral blood, uninvolved tumor-adjacent lung and tumor were collected and stored as a combination of fresh-frozen and FFPE material. For TCR repertoire profiling, blood samples were analyzed in the form of peripheral blood mononuclear cells. Beyond this particular receptor, the publication reports: Higher T cell density in blood was associated with longer overall survival, whereas higher clonality in adjacent lung was associated with shorter survival. Uninvolved tumor-adjacent lung showed the highest T cell clonality, higher than tumor, which suggests more focused antigenic responses in the uninvolved tumor-adjacent lung. Of the top 100 tumor clones, a median of roughly 60 were detected in paired uninvolved adjacent lung; over 25 were also among that lung's top 100. Because multi-region tumor sequencing was not done, intratumor heterogeneity could not be ruled out. Because the study design was exploratory, TCR variables were selected using unadjusted p-values without false-discovery rate correction.

TCR beta CDR3 regions were sequenced from DNA using the immunoSEQ Assay. The authors' analysis ran thus. T cell density was computed as TCR beta template counts normalized to usable DNA estimated by amplifying housekeeping genes. Richness was estimated with the preseqR package, extrapolating to 400,000 templates for PBMC samples and 120,000 templates for tissue samples. Clonality was taken to be one minus Pielou's evenness. Tissue-enriched TCRs were identified through differential abundance testing performed on productive amino-acid clonotypes, with a minimum total count of 5 and an alpha of 0.1. The Jaccard Index and the Morisita Overlap Index were used to quantify repertoire overlap between compartments. GLIPH clustered TCR beta CDR3s with public tetramer-defined viral CDR3s; viral motifs required at least three viral sequences plus V-gene enrichment. This is the immuneACCESS table as TCRdb keeps it, with only in-frame sequences that have V and J called. A part of the clones is gone; compared with another copy, unresolved V genes explain less than half, and the rest is unexplained. The V and J calls and clone size are taken from that table; D and trimming were inferred from the DNA. The sample table holds roughly 17,000 clones, of which around nine tenths were seen once. The ten largest clonotypes hold approximately 4% of the sample.

Note on this clone: Its antigen target is currently unknown. Nothing much larger sits one base from this clone, and base qualities are not available.

V has 10 bases trimmed and J has 0 bases trimmed; junction bases matching no gene number 12. From its cysteine to its phenylalanine, the CDR3 spans 17 amino acids. The read is trimmed to its CDR3 DNA, 51 bases read in frame from base 1. Taken from the germline V gene, the CDR1 and CDR2 loops are MDHEN and SYDVKM. The rearranged chain carries TRBV28 and TRBJ2-6, with 7 bases matching TRBD2. This material consisted of peripheral blood, taken before any cancer treatment. This TCR derives from a male donor at least 60 years old with stage II squamous cell lung carcinoma. The encoded CDR3 is CATSSRGVSSGANVLTF. The sequenced DNA is TGTGCCACTTCTAGCCGGGGGGTCAGCTCTGGGGCCAACGTCCTGACTTTC.